A selection of T cell receptor beta chains follows, all from one sample in a study of cytomegalovirus exposure and HLA in healthy donors. Generated by immunoSEQ multiplex PCR, the TCRdb table keeps only in-frame clones and is missing some. The sample has about 130,000 clones, more than 70% seen once. The sequencing sample was made of PBMCs. All receptors derive from a woman in her twenties or thirties in good health and CMV-seropositive. Both conserved end residues are part of each CDR3. The D gene is left open where the match is weak. Size values are once, few and many counts, or a class for expanded clones, and some rows have none.

>12|NA|TRBV10-3|TRBJ2-2|NA
CAIFPGSGELFF
TGTGCCATCTTCCCAGGGTCCGGGGAGCTGTTTTTT
>14|TRBD1|TRBV2|TRBJ1-1|NA
CASNLYRGNTEAFF
TGTGCCAGCAACCTTTACAGGGGGAATACTGAAGCTTTCTTT
>15|TRBD2|TRBV28|TRBJ2-1|NA
CASSFAGTNNNEQFF
TGTGCCAGCAGTTTCGCCGGGACTAACAACAATGAGCAGTTCTTC
>13|NA|TRBV5-4|TRBJ2-1|NA
CASSGDFYNEQFF
TGTGCCAGCAGCGGCGACTTCTACAATGAGCAGTTCTTC
>14|NA|TRBV7-3|TRBJ2-1|NA
CASSLTAGYDEQFF
TGTGCCAGCAGCTTAACGGCAGGGTACGATGAGCAGTTCTTC
>14|NA|TRBV11-2|TRBJ1-1|NA
CASSLVGARTEAFF
TGTGCCAGCAGCTTAGTAGGGGCGCGGACTGAAGCTTTCTTT
>14|NA|TRBV6-1|TRBJ1-2|NA
CASSEAGPDYGYTF
TGTGCCAGCAGTGAGGCAGGCCCCGACTATGGCTACACCTTC
>13|TRBD1|TRBV13|TRBJ1-2|NA
CASSLTGGAGYTF
TGTGCCAGCAGCTTGACAGGGGGCGCTGGCTACACCTTC
>15|TRBD2|TRBV7-9|TRBJ2-7|NA
CASSDLGAGDSEQYF
TGTGCCAGCAGCGACCTAGGTGCGGGGGACTCCGAGCAGTACTTC
>15|TRBD2|TRBV5-1|TRBJ2-3|NA
CASSLRAGGSDTQYF
TGCGCCAGCAGCTTGCGTGCGGGAGGTTCAGATACGCAGTATTTT
>13|NA|TRBV11-3|TRBJ2-5|NA
CASSLDIEETQYF
TGTGCCAGCAGCCTTGACATAGAAGAGACCCAGTACTTC
>15|NA|TRBV6-1|TRBJ1-1|NA
CASSPQQGMNTEAFF
TGTGCCAGCAGTCCCCAGCAGGGGATGAACACTGAAGCTTTCTTT
>14|NA|TRBV6-1|TRBJ1-1|NA
CASSEQGRGTEAFF
TGTGCCAGCAGTGAACAGGGGAGGGGGACTGAAGCTTTCTTT
>14|TRBD2|TRBV28|TRBJ2-7|NA
CASSLGGRAYEQYF
TGTGCCAGCAGTTTGGGGGGGAGAGCCTACGAGCAGTACTTC
>13|TRBD1|TRBV29-1|TRBJ1-1|NA
CSVAGQGIAEAFF
TGCAGCGTTGCAGGACAGGGTATCGCTGAAGCTTTCTTT
>13|TRBD2|TRBV6-5|TRBJ2-7|few
CASRGTSGYEQYF
TGTGCCAGCAGAGGGACTAGCGGCTACGAGCAGTACTTC
>15|TRBD1|TRBV10-3|TRBJ1-6|NA
CAIRPGQLPNSPLHF
TGTGCCATCAGGCCGGGACAGCTCCCAAATTCACCCCTCCACTTT
>15|NA|TRBV5-1|TRBJ2-6|NA
CASSSQGSGANVLTF
TGCGCCAGCAGCTCGCAGGGCTCTGGGGCCAACGTCCTGACTTTC
>14|TRBD1|TRBV5-8|TRBJ1-6|NA
CASGLRDRVSPLHF
TGTGCCAGCGGGCTCCGGGACAGGGTTTCACCCCTCCACTTT
>14|NA|TRBV7-9|TRBJ2-2|NA
CASSLVVNTGELFF
TGTGCCAGCAGCTTAGTAGTGAACACCGGGGAGCTGTTTTTT
>14|NA|TRBV4-2|TRBJ1-6|NA
CASSQEGGYSPLHF
TGTGCCAGCAGCCAAGAGGGGGGTTATTCACCCCTCCACTTT
>12|TRBD2|TRBV5-8|TRBJ2-7|few
CASAKGAGEQYF
TGTGCCAGCGCCAAGGGAGCGGGGGAGCAGTACTTC
>15|NA|TRBV7-9|TRBJ2-1|NA
CASSFPREPYNEQFF
TGTGCCAGCAGCTTCCCGAGGGAACCCTACAATGAGCAGTTCTTC
>15|TRBD1|TRBV5-1|TRBJ1-2|NA
CASSPLQGAPDSYTF
TGCGCCAGCAGCCCCCTACAGGGGGCCCCCGATAGCTACACCTTC
>14|TRBD1|TRBV27|TRBJ1-4|NA
CASSQTGEEEKLFF
TGTGCCAGCAGTCAAACAGGGGAGGAAGAAAAACTGTTTTTT
>17|TRBD2|TRBV4-2|TRBJ2-7|once
CASSQDSRGYETYEQYF
TGTGCCAGCAGCCAAGATTCGCGGGGGTATGAGACCTACGAGCAGTACTTC
>14|NA|TRBV6-5|TRBJ1-1|NA
CASKASREEAEAFF
TGTGCCAGCAAGGCTAGCAGGGAGGAGGCTGAAGCTTTCTTT
>16|NA|TRBV27|TRBJ1-1|NA
CASSSLGSGRNTEAFF
TGTGCCAGCAGTTCCCTCGGTTCAGGGCGAAACACTGAAGCTTTCTTT
>15|TRBD1|TRBV27|TRBJ2-7|NA
CASSPSDRGNHEQYF
TGTGCCAGCAGTCCCTCGGACAGGGGTAACCACGAGCAGTACTTC
>14|NA|TRBV18|TRBJ1-5|NA
CASSPGPGDQPQHF
TGTGCCAGCTCACCAGGGCCCGGCGATCAGCCCCAGCATTTT
>14|TRBD1|TRBV13|TRBJ1-6|NA
CASSSWTGNSPLHF
TGTGCCAGCAGCTCTTGGACAGGGAATTCACCCCTCCACTTT
>13|TRBD2|TRBV6-5|TRBJ2-5|NA
CASRASGEETQYF
TGTGCCAGCCGAGCTAGCGGGGAAGAGACCCAGTACTTC